This T cell receptor beta chain was profiled in a study of blood T cells in healthy people across ages (dated by TCRdb to the mid-2010s). For the study in its entirety: Template switching captured roughly one uniquely barcoded TCR beta cDNA molecule per two T cells in model experiments. To track age-related changes in TCR beta repertoire diversity, the study relied on deep sequencing normalized with unique cDNA molecular identifiers. Four age groups were formed from the donors: young (average approximately 16 years), middle-aged (approximately 42), aged (62) and long-lived (more than 75). The study analyzed two additional independent replicas of 1 million unique cDNA reads from the same blood draw for two donors, one aged 18 to 29 and one aged 80 or older. The paper as a whole reports these results and caveats: Because donor CMV infection status was unknown, age-related changes in expanded clonotypes were potentially confounded. Observed TCR beta diversity per million T cells fell roughly linearly with age, and a significant reduction was already apparent by age about 36. The long-lived group showed more naive CD4+ T cells, fewer expanded clones and increased TCR diversity than the aged group, suggesting age selection. Estimates of total diversity based on one million sequenced T cells were considered lower bounds and underestimates. Bulk unsorted PBMC profiling prevented conclusive comparison of naive and antigen-experienced compartments. The percentage of naive T cells measured by flow cytometry correlated strongly with observed TCR beta diversity.

The germline V gene yields SGHTA for CDR1 and FQGNSA for CDR2. Spanning cysteine to phenylalanine, the CDR3 consists of 14 amino acids. Just the 42-base CDR3 DNA is kept, in frame starting at base 1. Ends trimmed: V by 7 bases, J by 10 bases; bases unmatched to a gene: 8. Systemically healthy Caucasian individuals from Russia, 35 to 40 in total and aged 6 to 90 years, were included as donors. Each donor gave 8 to 10 milliliters of peripheral blood, drawn into EDTA-treated Vacutainer tubes. PBMCs were isolated by Ficoll-Paque density-gradient centrifugation, with at least 6 million obtained per sample. Total RNA, at least 6 micrograms per sample, was extracted from PBMCs with Trizol reagent. The percentages of naive CD45RAhigh/CD27high T cells were determined by flow cytometry on a PBMC aliquot from every donor. This clonotype was seen a few times. This clone's antigen is unknown. Base qualities were left out, and no much larger clone turns up one base away.

The library was prepared using 5' RACE. Sequenced on an Illumina HiSeq 2500. A second 7 to 11 cycle PCR used a sample-barcoded 5' primer and a J-beta primer mix. A unique molecular identifier was introduced onto each TCR beta cDNA molecule by a template-switch 5' adaptor carrying 12 random nucleotides. Each sample yielded at least 2.5 million CDR3-containing paired-end reads. First-strand cDNA was synthesized from all RNA with the Mint cDNA synthesis kit, primed by a TRBC-specific oligonucleotide. Following uracil-DNA glycosylase treatment, a first 18-cycle PCR with universal primers M1SS and BC2_uni_R was performed on all cDNA. In the authors' own workflow: Each sample was normalized by randomly selecting 1 million high-quality reads, each carrying a distinct molecular identifier. Reads sharing molecular identifiers were discarded rather than binned into consensus sequences. MiTCR, run with a Q25 quality threshold and the strictest error-elimination algorithm, handled CDR3 identification, clonotype clustering and error correction. A nonparametric unseen species model using Euler transformation provided a lower-bound estimate of total TCR beta diversity. The public reads were reprocessed in TCRdb via fastp at Q25 and MiXCR, keeping in-frame beta chains. One record per CDR3 amino acid sequence lists the most common genes and DNA. TCRdb assigned the V and J calls; the authors' analysis was not used. This sample comprises about 560,000 distinct CDR3 sequences, around 27% of them detected only once. The ten largest make up 3.6% of the sample.

These same data were also listed under a study on T cells of mothers and their children. The second study's paper adds: Nine systemically healthy Caucasian individuals, comprising three mothers and their six children, were included as donors. cDNA synthesis consumed the entire amount of extracted RNA, loaded at 1.5 ug RNA in each 15 ul reaction. In the second PCR, sample barcodes and 2-4 random nucleotides were introduced via the M1S primer. Each mother yielded over 9 million TCR beta CDR3 reads and each child 3 million to 3.5 million reads. In both related and unrelated pairs, thymic selection shapes the output of TCR recombination in a similar way, with inherited differences having only a minor effect. Normalized repertoire overlap was always found to be slightly, but never significantly, higher in related mother-child pairs than in unrelated mother-child pairs. Persistent microchimeric T cell clones were not detected, at a sensitivity of roughly 100 clones per million clonotypes. To look for features that set related mother-child pairs apart from unrelated individuals, the researchers ran deep NGS to compare the TCR beta repertoires of mothers and children. The mean age was roughly 40 +/- 4 years for the mothers and about 12 +/- 4 years for the children. Libraries were sequenced on Illumina HiSeq 2000 with 100+100 nt paired-end reads after adapter ligation with NEBNext reagents. To avoid cross-contamination, the mother libraries and the child libraries were prepared a month apart and sequenced in separate runs. Each donor had between about 450,000 and 2,100,000 distinct TCR beta clonotypes identified. Naive TCR beta clonotypes were estimated from low-frequency clonotypes matched to each donor's FACS-determined naive share, without sorting.

The receptor was isolated from a boy between 2 and 10 years old in good health. Sample: blood. Rearrangement joined TRBV7-2 to TRBJ1-6; 9 of the junction bases match TRBD1. The DNA reads as follows: TGTGCCAGCAACTTCGGACAGGGGATCTCACCCCTCCACTTT. Its protein reads: CASNFGQGISPLHF.